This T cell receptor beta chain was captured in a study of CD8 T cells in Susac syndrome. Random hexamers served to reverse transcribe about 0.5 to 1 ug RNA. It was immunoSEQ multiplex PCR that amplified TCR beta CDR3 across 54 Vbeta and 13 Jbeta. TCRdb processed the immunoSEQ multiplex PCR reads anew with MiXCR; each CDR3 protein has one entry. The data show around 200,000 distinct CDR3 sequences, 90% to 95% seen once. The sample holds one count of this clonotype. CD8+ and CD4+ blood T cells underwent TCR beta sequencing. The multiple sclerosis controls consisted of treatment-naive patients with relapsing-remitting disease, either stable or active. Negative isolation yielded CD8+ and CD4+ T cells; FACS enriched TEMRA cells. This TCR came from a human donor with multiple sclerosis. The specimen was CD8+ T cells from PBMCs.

The chain's CDR3 is CSVAGIPSYEQYF. DNA for the CDR3: TGCAGCGTCGCCGGGATTCCCTCCTACGAGCAGTACTTC. The gene calls are TRBV29-1 and TRBJ2-7, with D maybe TRBD2 (5 bases). The CDR3 covers 13 residues. V shed 6 bases and J shed 0 bases, with 12 bases lying between them. From germline, CDR1 is SQVTM and CDR2 ANQGSEA.